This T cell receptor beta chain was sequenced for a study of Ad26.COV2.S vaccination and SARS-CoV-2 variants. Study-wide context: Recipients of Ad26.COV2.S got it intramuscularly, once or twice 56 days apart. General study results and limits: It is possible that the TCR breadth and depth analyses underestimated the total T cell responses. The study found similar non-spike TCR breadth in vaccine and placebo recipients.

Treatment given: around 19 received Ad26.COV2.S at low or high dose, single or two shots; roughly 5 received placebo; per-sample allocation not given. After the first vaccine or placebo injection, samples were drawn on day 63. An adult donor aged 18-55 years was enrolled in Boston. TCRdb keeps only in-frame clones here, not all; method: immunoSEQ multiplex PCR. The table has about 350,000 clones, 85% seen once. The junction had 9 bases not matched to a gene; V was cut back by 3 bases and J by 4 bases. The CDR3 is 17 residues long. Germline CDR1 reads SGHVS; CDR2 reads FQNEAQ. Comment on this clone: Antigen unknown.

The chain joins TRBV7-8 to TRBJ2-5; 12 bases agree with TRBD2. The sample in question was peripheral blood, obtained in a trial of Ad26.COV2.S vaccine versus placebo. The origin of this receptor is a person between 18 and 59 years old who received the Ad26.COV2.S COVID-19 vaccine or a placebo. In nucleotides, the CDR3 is TGTGCCAGCAGCTTCAGACTAGCGGGGGCCCCGGGAGAGACCCAGTACTTC. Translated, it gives CASSFRLAGAPGETQYF. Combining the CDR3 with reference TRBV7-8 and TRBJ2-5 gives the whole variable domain GAGVSQSPRYKVAKRGQDVALRCDPISGHVSLFWYQQALGQGPEFLTYFQNEAQLDKSGLPSDRFFAERPEGSVSTLKIQRTQQEDSAVYLCASSFRLAGAPGETQYFGPGTRLLVL.